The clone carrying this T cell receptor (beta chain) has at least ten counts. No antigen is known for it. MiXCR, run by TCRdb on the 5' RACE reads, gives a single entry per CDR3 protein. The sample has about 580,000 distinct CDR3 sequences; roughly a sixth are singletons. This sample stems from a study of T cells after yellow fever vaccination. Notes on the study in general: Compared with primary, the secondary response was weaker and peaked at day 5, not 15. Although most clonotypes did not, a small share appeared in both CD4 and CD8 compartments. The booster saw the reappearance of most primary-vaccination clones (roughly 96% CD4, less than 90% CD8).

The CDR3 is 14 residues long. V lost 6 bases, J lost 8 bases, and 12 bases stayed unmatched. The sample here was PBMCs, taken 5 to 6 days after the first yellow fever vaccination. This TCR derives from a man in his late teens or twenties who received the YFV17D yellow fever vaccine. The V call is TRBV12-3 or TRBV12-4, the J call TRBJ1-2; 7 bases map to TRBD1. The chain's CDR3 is CASRKQGMDLGYTF. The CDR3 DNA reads TGTGCCAGCAGAAAACAGGGGATGGACTTAGGCTACACCTTC.